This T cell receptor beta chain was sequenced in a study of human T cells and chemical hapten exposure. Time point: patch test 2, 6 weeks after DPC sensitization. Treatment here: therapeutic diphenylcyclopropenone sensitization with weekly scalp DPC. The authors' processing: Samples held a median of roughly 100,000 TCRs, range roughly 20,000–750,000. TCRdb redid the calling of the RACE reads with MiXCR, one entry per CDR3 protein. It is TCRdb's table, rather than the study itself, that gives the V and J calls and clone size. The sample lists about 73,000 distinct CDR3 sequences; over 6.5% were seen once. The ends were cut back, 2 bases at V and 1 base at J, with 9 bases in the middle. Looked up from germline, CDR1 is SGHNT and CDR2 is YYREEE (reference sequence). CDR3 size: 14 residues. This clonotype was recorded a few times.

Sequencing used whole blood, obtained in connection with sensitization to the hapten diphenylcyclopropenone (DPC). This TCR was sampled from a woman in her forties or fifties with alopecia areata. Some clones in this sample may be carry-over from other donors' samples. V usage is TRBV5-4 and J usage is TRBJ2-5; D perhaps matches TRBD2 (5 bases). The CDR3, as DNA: TGTGCCAGCAGCTTCCGCGGGCCCCAAGAGACCCAGTACTTC. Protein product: CASSFRGPQETQYF.